Described below is a single T cell receptor beta chain sequence and its context. Antigen: not known. A much bigger clone sits one base away, suggesting this may be a read error. This specimen belongs to a study of molecular identifiers for immune sequencing clone quantification. Across the whole study: Replicates split RNA from about 20,000 or 100,000 naive CD8 cells five ways, and the researchers sequenced four portions. General observations from the study: In naive cells, under 1% of molecules belonged to clones above 20 RNA copies, against over 99% in effector cells.

Naive CD8 T cells were picked out by sorting for CD8+CD4-CCR7+CD45RA+. Library preparation followed earlier protocols using designated TCR primers. TCRdb re-called the PCR reads with MiXCR, one entry per CDR3 protein. The sample includes 40,000 to 65,000 distinct CDR3 sequences, roughly 36% of them seen just once. The CDR3 runs 15 residues. The chain uses TRBV23-1 and TRBJ1-5; D not resolved. TRBV23-1 is noted as an ORF with a role that remains uncertain. Source material: naive CD8+ T cells from blood, with Jurkat cell RNA spiked in. The subset here: FACS-sorted CD8+CD4-CCR7+CD45RA+ naive T cells. The clonotype comes from a human donor in good health. Some libraries in this study had Jurkat cell RNA spiked in. This CDR3 is CASRQSSGLNQPQHF. The CDR3 DNA sequence: TGCGCCAGCAGGCAATCTTCGGGCCTAAATCAGCCCCAGCATTTT.